This TCR beta chain was sequenced during a study of shared clonotypes between healthy human individuals. The assay was immunoSEQ multiplex PCR, and TCRdb's table has in-frame clones only and misses some. This table holds approximately 1.5 million clones, under 99% found once. Germline V gene lookup returns CDR1 SGHRS and CDR2 YFSETQ. V gave up 0 bases and J gave up 13 bases, with 14 bases separating them. The CDR3 totals 13 residues. A CD45RA+ naive subset and a CD45RA-negative memory subset were split from CD4+ cells. The source is a man between 25 and 39 years old in good health. V gene TRBV5-1 combines with J gene TRBJ2-1; D ambiguous. Sequencing was carried out using naive CD4+ T cells sorted from blood. Subset described: CD45RA+ positively selected. CDR3 amino acids: CASSLEMGSGQFF. As DNA, the CDR3 is TGCGCCAGCAGCTTGGAAATGGGTTCCGGACAGTTCTTC. Complete variable domain (other parts from reference TRBV5-1 and TRBJ2-1): KAGVTQTPRYLIKTRGQQVTLSCSPISGHRSVSWYQQTPGQGLQFLFEYFSETQRNKGNFPGRFSGRQFSNSRSEMNVSTLELGDSALYLCASSLEMGSGQFFGPGTRLTVL.